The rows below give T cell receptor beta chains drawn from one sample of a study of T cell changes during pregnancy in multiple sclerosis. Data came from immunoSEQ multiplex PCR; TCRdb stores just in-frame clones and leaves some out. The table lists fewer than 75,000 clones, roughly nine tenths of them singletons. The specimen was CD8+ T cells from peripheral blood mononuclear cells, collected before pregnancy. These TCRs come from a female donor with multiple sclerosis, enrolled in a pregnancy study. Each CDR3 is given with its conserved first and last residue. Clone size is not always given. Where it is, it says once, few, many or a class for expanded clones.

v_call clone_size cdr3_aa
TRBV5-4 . CASSLFGEQYF
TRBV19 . CASSTPGSTQPFF
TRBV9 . CASSAQYGYTF
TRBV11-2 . CASSLDRNEQFF
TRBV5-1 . CASSLDPGIVSGANVLTF
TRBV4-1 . CASSQVPGTSTYEQYF
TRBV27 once CASSLGGISYEQYF
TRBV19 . CASSAGGPNTGELFF
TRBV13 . CASSLGDLAGGSTDTQYF
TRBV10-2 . CASSAEDRILDEQYF
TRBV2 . CASSPGTSGTGELFF
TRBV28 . CASIDRSPSGNTIYF
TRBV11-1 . CASSLDSGLAGNTGELFF
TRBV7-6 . CASSPTPGLALLATGTDTQYF
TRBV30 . CAWSPGQGDQPQHF
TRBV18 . CASSDRGGRTNTEAFF
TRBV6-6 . CASSYGTGDSYEQYF
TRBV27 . CASSLSIGENLHF
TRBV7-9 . CASSPDRPIEFF
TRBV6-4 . CASSPAGFGYGYTF
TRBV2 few CASDSWMDEQFF
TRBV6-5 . CASSYGGDGNTEAFF
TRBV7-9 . CASRPQSNYEQYF
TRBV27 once CASRPTGQYTDTQYF
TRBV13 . CASSTEGGTPFYGYTF
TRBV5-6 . CASSLVTGGLYNEQFF
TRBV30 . CAWSTDRDRQVEVETQYF
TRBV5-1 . CASSQDRGPYEQYF
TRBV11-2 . CASSQSEDRGVNNSPLHF
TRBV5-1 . CASSDSSSYYNEQFF
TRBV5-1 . CASSLEAGFTGELFF
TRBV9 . CASSDPLAGGPRTDTQYF
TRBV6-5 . CASSYSGTGGYEQYF
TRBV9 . CASSVGDGPDQVTEAFF
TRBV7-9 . CASRGITNEKLFF
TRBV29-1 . CSVRRGPEQYF
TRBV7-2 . CASSSGTDDQPQHF
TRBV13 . CATAGGGTDTQYF
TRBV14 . CASSPTTVLYPNYGYTF
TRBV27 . CASSLASGGANYGYTF
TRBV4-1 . CASSQEGDSQPQHF
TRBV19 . CASSRDRGLNYGYTF
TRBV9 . CASSGPLAGTDTQYF
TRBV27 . CATADLGNQPQHF
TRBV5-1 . CASSWDTREGDEQFF
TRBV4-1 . CASSQSLTGGSYEQYF
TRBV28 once CASSPGPNTEAFF
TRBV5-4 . CASQGAENTEAFF
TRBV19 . CASSSGQGAYGYTF
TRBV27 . CASSLLVGLSSDEQFF
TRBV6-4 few CASSDHSGGDTDTQYF
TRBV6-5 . CASIGPGTEAFF
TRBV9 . CASSGGALGTDTQYF
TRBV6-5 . CASSLTSVAGLGYTF